Shown below are 7 T cell receptor beta chains from a single sample sequenced in a study of T cell repertoires and HLA-DP antigens. Sequencing was performed with immunoSEQ multiplex PCR; in TCRdb, only in-frame clones are kept and a portion is missing. The sample holds 2,000 or so clones; roughly 70% are singletons and the top ten take about 48%. HeLa cells expressing allogeneic DPB1 restimulated the approximately 15-day-expanded CD4+ cells for 24 h. Retrovirally transduced HeLa cells with HLA-DPA1/DPB1, HLA-DM, invariant chain and CD80 served as stimulators. Sample: CD137- CD4+ T cells from cultured PBMCs. The source of these receptors is a man between 45 and 60 years old in good health and CMV-seronegative.

The chain employs TRBV2 and TRBJ1-1; no reliable D call. Germline CDR1 reads SNHLY; CDR2 reads FYNNEI. The CDR3 loop spans 13 amino acids. Between the trimmed V and J ends, which lost 3 bases and 1 base, there was a span of 6 bases. This chain's CDR3 is CASSEWGNTEAFF. DNA of the CDR3: TGTGCCAGCAGTGAGTGGGGGAACACTGAAGCTTTCTTT.

This chain uses TRBV28 with TRBJ2-1; D may be TRBD2 (6 bases). The V end lost 8 bases, the J end lost 4 bases, and 9 bases lay between the germline ends. Germline V gene data show CDR1 as MDHEN and CDR2 as SYDVKM. The CDR3 extends over 12 amino acids. The CDR3 spells CASLLAYNEQFF. The DNA for the CDR3 is TGTGCCAGCTTACTAGCTTACAATGAGCAGTTCTTC.

The chain recombines TRBV2 with TRBJ2-7, with 8 bases fitting TRBD1. The germline V gene has CDR1 SNHLY and CDR2 FYNNEI. V lost 6 bases and J lost 4; bases outside the gene matches: 8. The length of the CDR3 is 14 residues. In DNA form, the CDR3 reads TGTGCCAGCAGCGGACAGGGAGTCAGGTACGAGCAGTACTTC. It codes for CASSGQGVRYEQYF.

Notes on this clone: The junction departs from the called germline gene at one end, perhaps through a read error. CDR3 loop: CASSTPLNTEVFF. DNA of the CDR3: TGTGCCAGCAGCACTCCCTTGAACACTGAAGTTTTCTTT. V and J are TRBV7-2 and TRBJ1-1; D is uncertain. CDR3 size: 13 residues. Germline CDR1 and CDR2: SGHTA and FQGNSA.

The chain recombines TRBV5-1 with TRBJ2-2, with TRBD1 matching 8 bases. Per germline, CDR1 SGHRS and CDR2 YFSETQ. V gave up 0 bases and J gave up 5 bases; unmatched junction bases: 6. This CDR3 has 16 residues. Written as DNA, the CDR3 is TGCGCCAGCAGCTTGGAAGGGACAGGAGAGACCGGGGAGCTGTTTTTT. It encodes CASSLEGTGETGELFF.

CDR3 sequence: CASSLVTVLGEKLFF. CDR3 DNA sequence: TGTGCCAGCAGCTTAGTGACAGTTCTGGGTGAAAAACTGTTTTTT. V is TRBV7-2 and J is TRBJ1-4, with D possibly being TRBD1 (5 bases). Trimming removed 1 base at V and 7 bases at J, with 13 bases between. Per germline, CDR1 SGHTA and CDR2 FQGNSA. CDR3 size: 15 residues.

This chain uses TRBV18 with TRBJ2-1; TRBD1 aligns across 9 bases. V dropped 6 bases and J dropped 0; count of bases not matched to a gene: 9. Germline assignment: CDR1 KGHSH and CDR2 LQKENI. This CDR3 spans 17 amino acids. Here the CDR3 DNA reads TGTGCCAGCTCTCTCCGCGGGACAGGGAGCTCCTACAATGAGCAGTTCTTC. This codes for CASSLRGTGSSYNEQFF. The entire variable domain, with the rest obtained from reference TRBV18 and TRBJ2-1, is as follows: NAGVMQNPRHLVRRRGQEARLRCSPMKGHSHVYWYRQLPEEGLKFMVYLQKENIIDESGMPKERFSAEFPKEGPSILRIQQVVRGDSAAYFCASSLRGTGSSYNEQFFGPGTRLTVL.